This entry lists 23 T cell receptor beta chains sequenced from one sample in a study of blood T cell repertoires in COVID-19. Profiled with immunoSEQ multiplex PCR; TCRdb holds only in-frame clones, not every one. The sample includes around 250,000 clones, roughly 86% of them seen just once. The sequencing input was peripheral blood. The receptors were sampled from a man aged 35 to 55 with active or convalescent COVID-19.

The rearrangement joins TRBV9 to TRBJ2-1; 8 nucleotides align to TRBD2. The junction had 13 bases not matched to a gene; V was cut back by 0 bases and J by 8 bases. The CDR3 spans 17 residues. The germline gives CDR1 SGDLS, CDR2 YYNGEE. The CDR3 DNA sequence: TGTGCCAGCAGCGTAGAAGCGGGAGTGGACCCGGGGGATGAGCAGTTCTTC. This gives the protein CASSVEAGVDPGDEQFF.

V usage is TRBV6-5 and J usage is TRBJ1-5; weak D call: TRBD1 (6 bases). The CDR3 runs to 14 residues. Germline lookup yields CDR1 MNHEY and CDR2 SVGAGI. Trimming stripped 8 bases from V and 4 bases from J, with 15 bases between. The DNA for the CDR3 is TGTGCCAGCCGCCAACAGGGTTGGAATCAGCCCCAGCATTTT. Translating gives CASRQQGWNQPQHF.

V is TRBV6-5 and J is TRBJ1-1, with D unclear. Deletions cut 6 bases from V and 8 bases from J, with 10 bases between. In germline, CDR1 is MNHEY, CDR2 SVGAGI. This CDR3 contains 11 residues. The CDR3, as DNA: TGTGCCAGCAGAGGACGGGAAGAAGCTTTCTTT. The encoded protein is CASRGREEAFF.

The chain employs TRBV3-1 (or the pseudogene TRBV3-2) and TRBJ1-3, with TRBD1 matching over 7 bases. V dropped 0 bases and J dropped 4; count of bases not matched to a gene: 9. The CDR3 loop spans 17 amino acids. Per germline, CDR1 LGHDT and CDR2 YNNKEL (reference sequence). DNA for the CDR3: TGTGCCAGCAGCCAAGATCGGCAGGGGGTCGTAGGAAACACCATATATTTT. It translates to CASSQDRQGVVGNTIYF.

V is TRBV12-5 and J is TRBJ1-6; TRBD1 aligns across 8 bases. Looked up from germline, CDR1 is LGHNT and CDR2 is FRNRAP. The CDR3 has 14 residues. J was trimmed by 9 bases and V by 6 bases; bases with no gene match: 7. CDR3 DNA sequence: TGTGCTAGTGGCGTCACAGGGGGGAGTTCACCCCTCCACTTT. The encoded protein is CASGVTGGSSPLHF. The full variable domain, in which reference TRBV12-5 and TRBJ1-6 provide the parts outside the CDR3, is DARVTQTPRHKVTEMGQEVTMRCQPILGHNTVFWYRQTMMQGLELLAYFRNRAPLDDSGMPKDRFSAEMPDATLATLKIQPSEPRDSAVYFCASGVTGGSSPLHFGNGTRLTVT.

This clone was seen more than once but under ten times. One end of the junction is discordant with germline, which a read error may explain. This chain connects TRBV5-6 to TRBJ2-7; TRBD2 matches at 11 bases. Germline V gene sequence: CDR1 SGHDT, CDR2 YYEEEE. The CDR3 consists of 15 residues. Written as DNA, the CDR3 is TGTGCCAGCAGTTTGGGACTAGCGGATACCTACGAGCAGTACTTC. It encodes CASSLGLADTYEQYF.

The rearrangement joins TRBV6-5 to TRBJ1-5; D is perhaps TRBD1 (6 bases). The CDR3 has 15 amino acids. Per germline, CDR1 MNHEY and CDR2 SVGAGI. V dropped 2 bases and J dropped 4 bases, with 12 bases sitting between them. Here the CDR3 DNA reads TGTGCCAGCAGTTACCGGAGGCAGGGGAATCAGCCCCAGCATTTT. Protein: CASSYRRQGNQPQHF.

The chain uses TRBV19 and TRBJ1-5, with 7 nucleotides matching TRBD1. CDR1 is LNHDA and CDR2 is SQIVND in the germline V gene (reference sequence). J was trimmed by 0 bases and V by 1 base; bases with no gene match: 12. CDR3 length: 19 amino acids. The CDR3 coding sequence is TGTGCCAGTAGTATAGCCACAGGGGCCCGGGGGTATAGCAATCAGCCCCAGCATTTT. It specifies CASSIATGARGYSNQPQHF.

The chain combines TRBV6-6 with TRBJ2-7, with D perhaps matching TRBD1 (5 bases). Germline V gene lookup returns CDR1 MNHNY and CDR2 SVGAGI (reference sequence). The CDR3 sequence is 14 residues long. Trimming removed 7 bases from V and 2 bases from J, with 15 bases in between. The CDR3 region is CASTQTAMPYEQYF. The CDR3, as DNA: TGTGCCAGCACCCAGACAGCGATGCCCTACGAGCAGTACTTC.

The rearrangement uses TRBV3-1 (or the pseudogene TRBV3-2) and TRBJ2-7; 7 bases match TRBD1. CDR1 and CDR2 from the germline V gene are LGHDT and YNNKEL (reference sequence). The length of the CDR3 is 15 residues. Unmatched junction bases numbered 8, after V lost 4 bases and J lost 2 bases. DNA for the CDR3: TGTGCCAGCAGCCGGGCTGGGGACAGAACCTACGAGCAGTACTTC. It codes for CASSRAGDRTYEQYF.

CDR3 DNA: TGTGCCAGCAGCTTGGCCTCGGGGGTCGGCGAGCAGTACTTC. Translated, it gives CASSLASGVGEQYF. The chain has TRBV5-4 and TRBJ2-7, with D possibly TRBD2 on 6 matching bases. The CDR3 totals 14 residues. Germline CDR1 SGHNT, CDR2 YYREEE (reference sequence). V lost 0 bases and J 6 bases, leaving 13 bases between the germline ends. Full variable domain (remainder filled in from reference TRBV5-4 and TRBJ2-7): ETGVTQSPTHLIKTRGQQVTLRCSSQSGHNTVSWYQQALGQGPQFIFQYYREEENGRGNFPPRFSGLQFPNYSSELNVNALELDDSALYLCASSLASGVGEQYFGPGTRLTVT.

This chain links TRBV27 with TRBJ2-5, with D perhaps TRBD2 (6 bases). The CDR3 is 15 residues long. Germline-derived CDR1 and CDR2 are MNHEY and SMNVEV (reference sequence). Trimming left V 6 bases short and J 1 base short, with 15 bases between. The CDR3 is CASSRRGRIQETQYF. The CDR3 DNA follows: TGTGCCAGCAGCAGGCGGGGCAGGATCCAAGAGACCCAGTACTTC.

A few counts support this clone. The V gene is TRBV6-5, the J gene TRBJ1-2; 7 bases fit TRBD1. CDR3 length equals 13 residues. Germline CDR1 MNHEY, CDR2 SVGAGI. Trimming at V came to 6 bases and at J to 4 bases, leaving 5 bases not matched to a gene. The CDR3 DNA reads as TGTGCCAGCAGGGGCAGGGGGACCTATGGCTACACCTTC. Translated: CASRGRGTYGYTF.

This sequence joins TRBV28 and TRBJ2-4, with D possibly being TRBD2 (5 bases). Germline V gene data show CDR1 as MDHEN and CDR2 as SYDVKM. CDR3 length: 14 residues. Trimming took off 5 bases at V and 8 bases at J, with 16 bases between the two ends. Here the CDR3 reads CASSPTSPRDIQYF. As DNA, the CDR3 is TGTGCCAGCAGTCCAACGTCTCCGAGGGACATTCAGTACTTC.

CDR3 nucleotides: TGTGCCATCAGTGATGGGGCAGCTCCCAAACCTTACAATGAGCAGTTCTTC. This translates into CAISDGAAPKPYNEQFF. The chain is built from TRBV10-3 and TRBJ2-1; maybe TRBD1 (5 bases). The CDR3 loop spans 17 amino acids. Germline V gives CDR1 ENHRY, CDR2 SYGVKD. V was clipped by 3 bases and J by 4 bases, with 19 bases between them.

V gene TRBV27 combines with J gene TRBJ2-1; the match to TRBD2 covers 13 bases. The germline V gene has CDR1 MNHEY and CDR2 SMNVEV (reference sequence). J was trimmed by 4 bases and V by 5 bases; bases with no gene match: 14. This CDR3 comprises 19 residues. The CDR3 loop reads CASSPTRTSGSEFYNEQFF. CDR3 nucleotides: TGTGCCAGCAGTCCCACAAGGACTAGCGGGAGCGAGTTTTACAATGAGCAGTTCTTC.

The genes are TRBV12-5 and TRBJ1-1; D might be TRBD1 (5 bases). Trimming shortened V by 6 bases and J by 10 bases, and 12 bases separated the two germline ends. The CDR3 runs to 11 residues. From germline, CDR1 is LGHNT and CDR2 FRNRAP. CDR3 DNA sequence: TGTGCTAGTGGATCGGGACTTGCAGCTTTCTTT. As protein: CASGSGLAAFF.

The CDR3 region is CASSPPVGGEQYF. The CDR3 DNA reads as TGTGCCAGCAGCCCTCCGGTAGGGGGAGAGCAGTACTTC. The rearrangement uses TRBV9 and TRBJ2-7; a weak D match, TRBD1 (6 bases). This CDR3 is built from 13 residues. Germline loops: CDR1 SGDLS, CDR2 YYNGEE. V shed 4 bases and J shed 7 bases, with 15 bases lying between them.

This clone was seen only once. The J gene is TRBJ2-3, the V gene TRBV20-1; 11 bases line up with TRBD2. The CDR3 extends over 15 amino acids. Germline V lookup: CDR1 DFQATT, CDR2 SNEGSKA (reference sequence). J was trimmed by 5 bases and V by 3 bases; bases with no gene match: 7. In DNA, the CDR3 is TGCAGTGCTAGTTGGCCCGGGACTAGCGGAGATACGCAGTATTTT. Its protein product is CSASWPGTSGDTQYF.

CDR3 sequence reads: CASAPGQPTDTQYF. Written as DNA, the CDR3 is TGTGCCAGCGCACCGGGACAGCCCACAGATACGCAGTATTTT. V is TRBV5-5 and J is TRBJ2-3; TRBD1 matches at 7 bases. The CDR3 sequence is 14 residues long. The germline V gene has CDR1 SGHKS and CDR2 YYEKEE (reference sequence). The ends lost 7 bases at V and 2 bases at J; junction bases unmatched: 7.

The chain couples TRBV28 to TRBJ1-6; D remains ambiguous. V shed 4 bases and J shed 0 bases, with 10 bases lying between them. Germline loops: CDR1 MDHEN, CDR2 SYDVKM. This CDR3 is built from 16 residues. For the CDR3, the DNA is TGTGCCAGCAGTTCTCGCGGGGACTCCTATAATTCACCCCTCCACTTT. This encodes CASSSRGDSYNSPLHF. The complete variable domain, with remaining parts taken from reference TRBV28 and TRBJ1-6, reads DVKVTQSSRYLVKRTGEKVFLECVQDMDHENMFWYRQDPGLGLRLIYFSYDVKMKEKGDIPEGYSVSREKKERFSLILESASTNQTSMYLCASSSRGDSYNSPLHFGNGTRLTVT.

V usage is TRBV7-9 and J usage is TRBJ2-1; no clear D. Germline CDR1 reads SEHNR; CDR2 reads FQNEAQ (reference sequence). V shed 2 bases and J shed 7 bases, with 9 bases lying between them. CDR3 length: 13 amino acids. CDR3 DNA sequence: TGTGCCAGCAGCTTATCCGTGCGGAATGAGCAGTTCTTC. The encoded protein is CASSLSVRNEQFF.

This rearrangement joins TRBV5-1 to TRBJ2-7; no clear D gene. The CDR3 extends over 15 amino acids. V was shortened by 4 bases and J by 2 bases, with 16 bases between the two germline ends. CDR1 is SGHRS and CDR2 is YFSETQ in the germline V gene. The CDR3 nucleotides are TGCGCCAGCAGCCGTGGAGTGGAGCTAACCTACGAGCAGTACTTC. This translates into CASSRGVELTYEQYF.